These T cell receptor beta chains were read from a single sample in a study of T cells expressing NK-cell markers. Each CDR3 protein gets one entry in TCRdb, which reprocessed the 5' RACE reads and gives no DNA. Recorded for this sample: more than 400,000 distinct CDR3 sequences. The sequencing sample was made of blood T cells: a sorted CD56 or NKG2C T cell subset, CD4+ or CD8+ T cells, or bulk PBMC T cells (not recorded which). These receptors came from a woman aged 18 to 69 in good health. CDR3s include the opening cysteine and the closing phenylalanine or tryptophan. Fields, in order: J gene, V gene, CDR3 protein.

>TRBJ2-5|TRBV7-3
CASSPRNGETQYF
>TRBJ2-5|TRBV20-1
CSARDSRIETQYF
>TRBJ2-2|TRBV5-1
CASSGQGANTGELFF
>TRBJ1-6|TRBV20-1
CSARDLRGVNSPLHF
>TRBJ2-7|TRBV28
CASSLRTGGYEQYF
>TRBJ2-3|TRBV7-8
CATREANTDTQYF
>TRBJ2-2|TRBV5-1
CASVSGQNTGELFF
>TRBJ1-4|TRBV7-2
CASSLGQGAREKLFF
>TRBJ2-3|TRBV7-2
CASSLGPGNPDTQYF
>TRBJ1-2|TRBV7-2
CASVGNREFYGYTF
>TRBJ2-3|TRBV12-3/TRBV12-4
CASGGSGTDTQYF
>TRBJ2-2|TRBV29-1
CSAGGDTGELFF
>TRBJ2-7|TRBV7-3
CASSFGLAGAEQYF
>TRBJ1-2|TRBV9
CASGDFYGYTF
>TRBJ2-5|TRBV5-1
CASSLEGARETQYF
>TRBJ2-4|TRBV20-1
CSARAVVGEGIAKNIQYF
>TRBJ2-7|TRBV9
CASSVGGRSYEQYF
>TRBJ2-7|TRBV20-1
CSARTSGSLSHEQYF
>TRBJ2-1|TRBV18
CASSPLNGYNEQFF
>TRBJ2-1|TRBV6-2/TRBV6-3
CASSYPGPSSYNEQFF
>TRBJ1-3|TRBV12-3/TRBV12-4
CASSGTRAGNTIYF
>TRBJ1-2|TRBV7-9
CASSLEGSTTGSGYTF
>TRBJ2-1|TRBV5-1
CASSLGATEQFF
>TRBJ2-7|TRBV5-1
CASSLGQAWGTYEQYF
>TRBJ2-5|TRBV18
CASSLRMVETQYF
>TRBJ1-6|TRBV7-6
CASSLGVGSSYNSPLHF
>TRBJ1-1|TRBV6-4
CASSVEFGITEAFF
>TRBJ2-2|TRBV2
CASSIRDSSGGPPPDTGELFF
>TRBJ2-7|TRBV4-2
CASSQGKSEQYF
>TRBJ1-3|TRBV4-2
CASSQEVGWDSGNTIYF
>TRBJ1-3|TRBV5-1
CASSLERGISGNTIYF
>TRBJ1-1|TRBV29-1
CSGLRSTGNTEAFF
>TRBJ1-1|TRBV13
CASSPYRNTEAFF
>TRBJ2-2|TRBV5-1
CASNPDRRGYTGELFF
>TRBJ2-2|TRBV29-1
CSANLGVAGELFF
>TRBJ2-3|TRBV2
CASSDEGVVTDTQYF
>TRBJ2-4|TRBV4-1
CASSQILAGVAKNIQYF
>TRBJ2-1|TRBV7-9
CASSFRDRVYNEQFF
>TRBJ2-2|TRBV2
CASSEPLAGTGELFF
>TRBJ1-1|TRBV6-5
CASSLRPPSAFF
>TRBJ1-6|TRBV6-1
CASSRLYSSPLHF
>TRBJ1-1|TRBV7-8
CASSAAMGTEAFF
>TRBJ2-7|TRBV20-1
CSAREGGSRGYEQYF
>TRBJ1-2|TRBV12-3/TRBV12-4
CASSLTGGHYGYTF
>TRBJ1-1|TRBV12-3/TRBV12-4
CASTLAGGEGTEAFF
>TRBJ2-3|TRBV6-2/TRBV6-3
CASRVDRDRGSSTDTQYF
>TRBJ1-2|TRBV5-8
CASSWDFRYGYTF
>TRBJ1-1|TRBV20-1
CSPSPRVRGVGLRTEAFF